The 30 T cell receptor beta chains below come from one sample, sequenced in a study of shared clonotypes between healthy human individuals. CD45RO negativity and positive selection for CCR7 defined naive CD8 cells, a population that excluded terminally differentiated effector memory CD45RA+ cells. Generated by immunoSEQ multiplex PCR, the TCRdb table keeps only in-frame clones and is missing some. The sample carries about 2.2 million clones, about 92% recorded once. What was sequenced was naive CD8+ T cells from PBMCs. The receptors were gathered from a man younger than 35 in good health. Some clones in this sample may be carry-over from other donors' samples.

As regards this clone: Other DNA sequences in this sample translate to the same CDR3. CDR3 sequence (DNA): TGCGCCAGCAGCTTGGCGGGAGTAAGCACAGATACGCAGTATTTT. It specifies CASSLAGVSTDTQYF. This rearrangement joins TRBV5-1 to TRBJ2-3, with a tentative D call TRBD2 (6 bases). Germline V gene lookup returns CDR1 SGHRS and CDR2 YFSETQ. This CDR3 is 15 amino acids long. V was trimmed by 0 bases and J by 0 bases, leaving 8 bases between them.

This rearrangement joins TRBV7-9 to TRBJ2-1, with 9 bases identical to TRBD1. V dropped 4 bases and J dropped 5; count of bases not matched to a gene: 12. The CDR3 loop spans 17 amino acids. Germline loops: CDR1 SEHNR, CDR2 FQNEAQ (reference sequence). The CDR3 protein is CASSSRRGTGGHNEQFF. The CDR3 DNA sequence: TGTGCCAGCAGCTCAAGGCGGGGTACAGGGGGCCACAATGAGCAGTTCTTC. The full variable domain, in which reference TRBV7-9 and TRBJ2-1 provide the parts outside the CDR3, is DTGVSQNPRHKITKRGQNVTFRCDPISEHNRLYWYRQTLGQGPEFLTYFQNEAQLEKSRLLSDRFSAERPKGSFSTLEIQRTEQGDSAMYLCASSSRRGTGGHNEQFFGPGTRLTVL.

The chain joins TRBV6-5 to TRBJ2-5; 9 nucleotides match TRBD2. The junction had 3 bases not matched to a gene; V was cut back by 3 bases and J by 1 base. The germline V gene encodes CDR1 MNHEY and CDR2 SVGAGI. This CDR3 is 15 amino acids long. CDR3 DNA: TGTGCCAGCAGTTATAGGGGACTAGCCCAAGAGACCCAGTACTTC. This sequence encodes CASSYRGLAQETQYF.

This clone was counted only a few times. The V call is TRBV19, the J call TRBJ1-5; no firm D call. The CDR3 is made up of 15 amino acids. The germline gives CDR1 LNHDA, CDR2 SQIVND (reference sequence). V was clipped by 0 bases and J by 3 bases, with 9 bases between them. CDR3 nucleotides: TGTGCCAGTAGTATAGATCTAGACTCCAATCAGCCCCAGCATTTT. This sequence encodes CASSIDLDSNQPQHF.

The J gene is TRBJ1-1, the V gene TRBV7-9; 8 nucleotides line up with TRBD1. In germline, CDR1 is SEHNR, CDR2 FQNEAQ (reference sequence). The V gene end was trimmed by 2 bases and the J gene end by 1 base; junction bases not matched to a gene: 6. The CDR3 is made up of 16 amino acids. CDR3 loop: CASSLRTGTENTEAFF. The DNA for the CDR3 is TGTGCCAGCAGCTTACGGACAGGGACCGAGAACACTGAAGCTTTCTTT.

The CDR3 sequence: CASSVRENYGYTF. CDR3 coding DNA: TGTGCCAGCAGTGTCCGGGAAAACTATGGCTACACCTTC. The chain joins TRBV27 to TRBJ1-2; no definite D call. The CDR3 totals 13 residues. V lost 5 bases and J 2 bases, leaving 9 bases between the germline ends. Germline V gene sequence: CDR1 MNHEY, CDR2 SMNVEV (reference sequence).

The chain carries TRBV11-2 and TRBJ2-7, with D possibly matching TRBD2 (5 bases). CDR3 length equals 15 residues. Germline loops: CDR1 SGHAT, CDR2 FQNNGV. Trimming cost V 1 base and J 0 bases, with 10 bases left between them. The CDR3 bases are TGTGCCAGCAGCTTAGGAACCGGGGACTCCTACGAGCAGTACTTC. Encoded protein: CASSLGTGDSYEQYF.

This chain connects TRBV7-9 to TRBJ2-7, with TRBD2 matching over 7 bases. The CDR3 is 15 amino acids. With V trimmed by 4 bases and J by 4 bases, 10 bases remained unmatched. Germline CDR1 reads SEHNR; CDR2 reads FQNEAQ (reference sequence). Written as DNA, the CDR3 is TGTGCCAGCAGCTCCGGGGAGGCTAGCGGATACGAGCAGTACTTC. Translating gives CASSSGEASGYEQYF.

This chain connects TRBV6-1 to TRBJ1-2; D uncertain. The germline V and J ends were trimmed by 2 bases and 4 bases, with 17 bases remaining between them. This CDR3 is 16 amino acids long. Germline V CDR1 and CDR2: MNHNS, SASEGT. The CDR3 DNA is TGTGCCAGCAGTGAACCCCCGGGCCCCTCGGGCTATGGCTACACCTTC. This gives the protein CASSEPPGPSGYGYTF.

The chain recombines TRBV6-5 with TRBJ1-2, with D perhaps matching TRBD1 (5 bases). The CDR3 runs 14 residues. Germline V gene lookup returns CDR1 MNHEY and CDR2 SVGAGI. V was clipped by 5 bases and J by 5 bases, with 15 bases between them. This chain's CDR3 is CASSEDGTLYGYTF. In nucleotides, the CDR3 is TGTGCCAGCAGTGAGGACGGGACCTTATATGGCTACACCTTC.

V usage is TRBV7-9 and J usage is TRBJ1-2; TRBD1 matches 7 bases. Germline V gene data show CDR1 as SEHNR and CDR2 as FQNEAQ (reference sequence). J lost 8 bases, V lost 8 bases, and 17 bases had no gene match. The CDR3 length is 15 residues. CDR3 nucleotide sequence: TGTGCCAGCGGCCAGTTAGGGGGCGCCCTAAGAGGCTACACCTTC. Protein sequence: CASGQLGGALRGYTF.

This sequence joins TRBV11-2 and TRBJ1-1; D gene uncertain. Between the trimmed V and J ends, which lost 2 bases and 7 bases, there was a span of 17 bases. This CDR3 is 15 amino acids long. Germline V gene sequence: CDR1 SGHAT, CDR2 FQNNGV. DNA for the CDR3: TGTGCCAGCAGCTTAACGCCAGGACCTAGTCATGAAGCTTTCTTT. Translating gives CASSLTPGPSHEAFF. The full variable domain, in which reference TRBV11-2 and TRBJ1-1 provide the parts outside the CDR3, is EAGVAQSPRYKIIEKRQSVAFWCNPISGHATLYWYQQILGQGPKLLIQFQNNGVVDDSQLPKDRFSAERLKGVDSTLKIQPAKLEDSAVYLCASSLTPGPSHEAFFGQGTRLTVV.

Note on this clone: The sample holds other DNA sequences that translate to the same CDR3. J is TRBJ1-2 and V is TRBV19; 8 bases align to TRBD1. Per germline, CDR1 LNHDA and CDR2 SQIVND (reference sequence). J was trimmed by 4 bases and V by 5 bases; bases with no gene match: 6. This CDR3 is built from 14 residues. The CDR3: CASSPGQGSYGYTF. DNA of the CDR3: TGTGCCAGTAGTCCCGGACAGGGAAGCTATGGCTACACCTTC. Combining the CDR3 with reference TRBV19 and TRBJ1-2 gives the whole variable domain DGGITQSPKYLFRKEGQNVTLSCEQNLNHDAMYWYRQDPGQGLRLIYYSQIVNDFQKGDIAEGYSVSREKKESFPLTVTSAQKNPTAFYLCASSPGQGSYGYTFGSGTRLTVV.

The CDR3 nucleotides read TGTGCCAGCAGTTTCGTTACAGGGTCGAATGAGCAGTTCTTC. Translating gives CASSFVTGSNEQFF. This chain joins TRBV27 and TRBJ2-1; D possibly corresponds to TRBD1 (6 bases). Trimming removed 3 bases from V and 7 bases from J, with 13 bases in between. Germline CDR1 and CDR2: MNHEY and SMNVEV (reference sequence). The CDR3 contains 14 residues.

This chain connects TRBV4-1 to TRBJ2-1; 7 bases align to TRBD1. The germline gives CDR1 MGHRA, CDR2 YSYEKL. J gave up 8 bases and V 4 bases, and 5 bases lay outside the gene matches. The CDR3 length is 13 residues. The CDR3 reads CASSPTGVHEQFF. CDR3 bases: TGCGCCAGCAGCCCAACAGGGGTCCATGAGCAGTTCTTC.

The genes are TRBV29-1 and TRBJ2-7; 7 bases are a match to TRBD2. V gave up 5 bases and J gave up 3 bases; unmatched junction bases: 1. Looked up from germline, CDR1 is SQVTM and CDR2 is ANQGSEA. CDR3 length equals 11 residues. The CDR3 coding sequence is TGCAGCGTTTCGGGGGGCTACGAGCAGTACTTC. It specifies CSVSGGYEQYF.

The chain is built from TRBV6-6 and TRBJ2-3; 10 bases line up with TRBD2. V gave up 7 bases and J gave up 0 bases; unmatched junction bases: 7. This CDR3 contains 16 residues. Germline V lookup: CDR1 MNHNY, CDR2 SVGAGI (reference sequence). DNA of the CDR3: TGTGCCAGCACCCTAACTAGCGGGACTAGCACAGATACGCAGTATTTT. As protein: CASTLTSGTSTDTQYF.

This clone showed up just once. The rearrangement uses TRBV28 and TRBJ1-5; 8 nucleotides align to TRBD1. The CDR3 covers 15 residues. Per the germline V gene, CDR1 is MDHEN and CDR2 is SYDVKM. V shed 6 bases, J shed 4 bases, and the junction held 8 bases outside the gene matches. The CDR3 protein is CASRETGARNQPQHF. The CDR3 DNA is TGTGCCAGCAGGGAGACAGGGGCGCGAAATCAGCCCCAGCATTTT.

This clone was recorded only once. The chain recombines TRBV28 with TRBJ1-1; weak D call: TRBD1 (6 bases). Germline CDR1 MDHEN, CDR2 SYDVKM. The CDR3 covers 16 residues. Trimming left V 3 bases short and J 3 bases short, with 17 bases between. Here the CDR3 reads CASSFVGGAIHTEAFF. In DNA, the CDR3 is TGTGCCAGCAGTTTTGTTGGGGGGGCGATTCACACTGAAGCTTTCTTT.

The rearrangement uses TRBV14 and TRBJ1-1; the D gene is possibly TRBD1 (6 bases). The CDR3 spans 15 residues. V lost 5 bases, J lost 4 bases, and 17 bases lay in between. Germline lookup yields CDR1 SGHDN and CDR2 FVKESK. The CDR3 nucleotides read TGTGCCAGCAGCGAGACAGGCCCCGGCGGCACTGAAGCTTTCTTT. Protein product: CASSETGPGGTEAFF.

The chain carries TRBV5-5 and TRBJ2-7; the match to TRBD2 covers 12 bases. With 4 bases clipped from V and 6 bases from J, the junction kept 5 bases outside the gene matches. There are 14 residues in the CDR3. Looked up from germline, CDR1 is SGHKS and CDR2 is YYEKEE (reference sequence). The CDR3 DNA reads TGTGCCAGCAGCCTAAAACTAGCGGGAGGCGAGCAGTACTTC. Protein sequence: CASSLKLAGGEQYF.

This chain connects TRBV19 to TRBJ2-5; 8 bases are a match to TRBD2. The CDR3 spans 15 residues. The germline V gene encodes CDR1 LNHDA and CDR2 SQIVND (reference sequence). The trim removed 3 bases at V and 4 bases at J, leaving 7 bases unmatched. This CDR3 is CASSIFRTSLETQYF. In DNA, the CDR3 is TGTGCCAGTAGTATTTTCAGGACTAGCCTAGAGACCCAGTACTTC.

The V and J genes are TRBV30 and TRBJ2-7; 8 bases line up with TRBD2. CDR3 length equals 15 residues. The ends lost 0 bases at V and 7 bases at J; junction bases unmatched: 11. CDR1 and CDR2 from the germline V gene are GTSNPN and SVGIG (reference sequence). The CDR3 nucleotides are TGTGCCTGGAGTGTAAGTGTAGCGGGGTGGGGAGAGCAGTACTTC. Its translation is CAWSVSVAGWGEQYF.

The V gene is TRBV9, the J gene TRBJ1-2, with D possibly being TRBD1 (5 bases). CDR1 is SGDLS and CDR2 is YYNGEE in the germline V gene. The CDR3 loop spans 17 amino acids. The ends were cut back, 3 bases at V and 5 bases at J, with 23 bases in the middle. This CDR3 reads CASSGPKSGDHSYGYTF. The CDR3 nucleotides are TGTGCCAGCAGCGGACCCAAGTCGGGGGACCACTCATATGGCTACACCTTC.

On this clone itself: This specimen includes other DNA sequences encoding the same CDR3. The chain links TRBV7-2 to TRBJ2-7; 10 bases map to TRBD2. This CDR3 has 15 amino acids. The germline gives CDR1 SGHTA, CDR2 FQGNSA. V dropped 4 bases and J dropped 0; count of bases not matched to a gene: 3. The DNA for the CDR3 is TGTGCCAGCAGCTGGACTAGCGGCCCCTCCTACGAGCAGTACTTC. Translating it yields CASSWTSGPSYEQYF.

V usage is TRBV6-1 and J usage is TRBJ2-1; D gene ambiguous. This CDR3 spans 12 amino acids. The V gene lost 7 bases and the J gene lost 15 bases, with 19 bases spanning the gap. Germline CDR1 and CDR2: MNHNS and SASEGT. Here the CDR3 reads CASTNGPEGWFF. CDR3 DNA sequence: TGTGCCAGCACCAATGGGCCGGAAGGTTGGTTCTTC.

This rearrangement joins TRBV29-1 to TRBJ2-3; 12 bases agree with TRBD2. Losses at the gene ends were 4 bases for V and 2 bases for J; bases not matched to a gene: 4. The CDR3 consists of 15 residues. Per germline, CDR1 SQVTM and CDR2 ANQGSEA. CDR3 loop: CSVVGTSGYTDTQYF. CDR3 in DNA: TGCAGCGTTGTTGGGACTAGCGGGTACACAGATACGCAGTATTTT.

The rearrangement joins TRBV30 to TRBJ1-6, with D possibly being TRBD1 (6 bases). V was clipped by 0 bases and J by 10 bases, with 16 bases between them. This CDR3 has 15 amino acids. Germline lookup yields CDR1 GTSNPN and CDR2 SVGIG (reference sequence). Here the CDR3 DNA reads TGTGCCTGGAGTGTGTCGGGGGGCCTTGGCTCACCCCTCCACTTT. It codes for CAWSVSGGLGSPLHF.

The chain couples TRBV7-9 to TRBJ2-5; D possibly matches TRBD1 or TRBD2 (5 bases each). This CDR3 has 13 residues. Germline values: CDR1 SEHNR, CDR2 FQNEAQ (reference sequence). V dropped 5 bases and J dropped 5 bases, with 12 bases sitting between them. The CDR3 protein is CASSGGPRETQYF. DNA of the CDR3: TGTGCCAGCAGCGGGGGACCACGGGAGACCCAGTACTTC.

The chain is built from TRBV18 and TRBJ2-7; 12 bases are shared with TRBD2. The germline CDR1 and CDR2 sequences are KGHSH and LQKENI. J gave up 2 bases and V 2 bases, and 7 bases lay outside the gene matches. CDR3 size: 17 residues. In nucleotides, the CDR3 is TGTGCCAGCTCACCAAGACTAGCGGGAGCCGTACCCTACGAGCAGTACTTC. It encodes CASSPRLAGAVPYEQYF.